The 9 T cell receptor beta chains below all came from one sample that was sequenced in a study of identical twins. TCRdb reprocessed the 5' RACE reads via MiXCR and lists one record per CDR3 protein. The top ten hold roughly 6.4% of the sample, which has under 350,000 distinct CDR3 sequences, roughly 9.8% seen once. The same data also went into a second study, on yellow fever vaccine responses in identical twins.

Sequences were obtained from CD8+ T cells sorted from blood. The receptors come from a woman in her late teens or twenties in good health.

CDR3 sequence reads: CSAWTGTSGGNEQFF. The CDR3 DNA is TGCAGTGCTTGGACCGGGACTAGCGGGGGGAATGAGCAGTTCTTC. The J gene is TRBJ2-1, the V gene TRBV20-1; 15 bases line up with TRBD2. The junction had 6 bases not matched to a gene; V was cut back by 5 bases and J by 7 bases. Germline V gives CDR1 DFQATT, CDR2 SNEGSKA (reference sequence). The CDR3 totals 15 residues.

The CDR3 DNA reads as TGTGCCACCAGCAGAGACCCTCCAAGGGGTCCCTACAATGAGCAGTTCTTC. Its translation: CATSRDPPRGPYNEQFF. The chain recombines TRBV15 with TRBJ2-1; a possible D gene is TRBD1 (5 bases). Between the trimmed V and J ends, which lost 0 bases and 2 bases, there was a span of 14 bases. Germline assignment: CDR1 LNHNV and CDR2 YYDKDF (reference sequence). This CDR3 has 17 amino acids.

The table lists this clonotype with many counts. The CDR3 sequence: CATSVRNEQFF. In nucleotides, the CDR3 is TGTGCCACCAGTGTCAGGAATGAGCAGTTCTTC. The rearrangement uses TRBV24-1 and TRBJ2-1; D remains unclear. Trimming took off 5 bases at V and 7 bases at J, with 5 bases between the two ends. CDR1 is KGHDR and CDR2 is SFDVKD in the germline V gene. CDR3 length: 11 amino acids.

The genes are TRBV12-3 or TRBV12-4 and TRBJ1-4; maybe TRBD1 (6 bases). V was trimmed by 1 base and J by 7 bases, leaving 16 bases between them. The CDR3 is made up of 16 amino acids. The CDR3 spells CASSLGQGFWGEKLFF. The CDR3 DNA reads as TGTGCCAGCAGTTTAGGGCAGGGGTTCTGGGGTGAAAAACTGTTTTTT.

In its sample, this clonotype was seen many times. The J gene is TRBJ2-5, the V gene TRBV18; 7 nucleotides match TRBD1. In germline, CDR1 is KGHSH, CDR2 LQKENI. The CDR3 contains 14 residues. The V segment lost 0 bases and the J segment 3 bases; nucleotides outside the gene matches: 1. The CDR3 is CASSPPGTEETQYF. The CDR3 DNA follows: TGTGCCAGCTCACCACCCGGGACAGAAGAGACCCAGTACTTC.

This clonotype has more than one count but fewer than ten. The gene calls are TRBV6-4 and TRBJ1-1, with a tentative D call TRBD1 (5 bases). The CDR3 totals 14 residues. CDR1 and CDR2 from the germline V gene are MRHNA and SNTAGT. V lost 2 bases to trimming and J lost 4 bases, with 11 bases between them. CDR3: CASSDTGGSTEAFF. DNA of the CDR3: TGTGCCAGCAGTGACACCGGGGGGAGCACTGAAGCTTTCTTT.

This clonotype was seen many times. The chain is built from TRBV6-5 and TRBJ2-3; no reliable D call. The V gene lost 1 base and the J gene lost 4 bases, with 15 bases spanning the gap. CDR3 length: 16 residues. The germline V gene encodes CDR1 MNHEY and CDR2 SVGAGI. The CDR3 region has the DNA TGTGCCAGCAGTTACTTGGCACCCCCAGTGGCAGATACGCAGTATTTT. This sequence encodes CASSYLAPPVADTQYF.

This clonotype came up a few times. The CDR3 DNA follows: TGTGCCAGCAGCTTCCTAGCGGGAACCAATGAGCAGTTCTTC. Its translation is CASSFLAGTNEQFF. The V call is TRBV7-9, the J call TRBJ2-1; 9 positions agree with TRBD2. The CDR3 is 14 amino acids. Germline CDR1 and CDR2: SEHNR and FQNEAQ (reference sequence). V shed 3 bases and J 6 bases; nucleotides not matched to a gene: 3.

This chain connects TRBV5-1 to TRBJ2-3, with D perhaps matching TRBD1 (6 bases). Per germline, CDR1 SGHRS and CDR2 YFSETQ. Deletions cut 4 bases from V and 4 bases from J, with 16 bases between. CDR3 size: 15 residues. This CDR3 reads CASSPSAPGADTQYF. Here the CDR3 DNA reads TGCGCCAGCAGCCCATCCGCCCCAGGGGCAGATACGCAGTATTTT.